Listed below are T cell receptor beta chains from one sample, sequenced in a study of cytomegalovirus exposure and HLA in healthy donors. Generated by immunoSEQ multiplex PCR, the TCRdb table keeps only in-frame clones and is missing some. The table shows roughly 140,000 clones, with 60% to 80% occurring only once. The specimen was PBMCs. Receptors originate from a woman under 40 in good health and CMV-seronegative. The CDR3 runs from the conserved cysteine through the conserved F or W. Fields, in order: D gene, V gene, J gene, clone size, CDR3 DNA, CDR3 protein. The D gene is left open where the match is weak. The size of a clone is reported for some rows only, either as once, few or many, or as a class for expanded clones.

NA	TRBV5-1	TRBJ2-7	once	TGCGCCAGCAGCTTGGACGGTACCTACGAGCAGTACTTC	CASSLDGTYEQYF
NA	TRBV6-5	TRBJ2-2	once	TGTGCCGCAGGGAACACCGGGGAGCTGTTTTTT	CAAGNTGELFF
NA	TRBV5-1	TRBJ2-7	NA	TGCGCCAGCAGCTTGGATCTAGCCTCCTACGAGCAGTACTTC	CASSLDLASYEQYF
NA	TRBV2	TRBJ1-6	NA	TGTGCCAGCGGTAGGTGGATTGAAGGGGGTTCACCCCTCCACTTT	CASGRWIEGGSPLHF
NA	TRBV12-5	TRBJ1-1	NA	TGTGCTAGTGGTTTGGTAAGGTCGGGGACATGGGACACTGAAGCTTTCTTT	CASGLVRSGTWDTEAFF
NA	TRBV2	TRBJ1-4	NA	TGTGCCAGCAAGCCACCGCTTAATGAAAAACTGTTTTTT	CASKPPLNEKLFF
NA	TRBV7-2	TRBJ1-3	NA	TGTGCCAGCAGCTTACAGGGGCGAACTGGAAACACCATATATTTT	CASSLQGRTGNTIYF
NA	TRBV5-1	TRBJ1-3	NA	TGCGCCAGCAGCAGGGAAGGGGGCACCATATATTTT	CASSREGGTIYF
NA	TRBV6-6	TRBJ1-3	NA	TGTGCCAGCAGTTACCCACTGGGCAGTGCTGGAAACACCATATATTTT	CASSYPLGSAGNTIYF
NA	TRBV6-1	TRBJ2-7	NA	TGTGCCAGCAGTACTGCAGGGGTGCTTTACGAGCAGTACTTC	CASSTAGVLYEQYF
TRBD1	TRBV5-1	TRBJ1-6	few	TGCGCCAGCAGCCCGGACAGGGTTCCACCCCTCCACTTT	CASSPDRVPPLHF
NA	TRBV2	TRBJ1-5	few	TGTGCCAGCAGGCAGGGTGGCAATCAGCCCCAGCATTTT	CASRQGGNQPQHF
TRBD1	TRBV29-1	TRBJ1-1	NA	TGCAGCTCAGGCGGGACAGGGGTGACTGAAGCTTTCTTT	CSSGGTGVTEAFF
TRBD1	TRBV18	TRBJ1-4	NA	TGTGCCAGCTCACCTTTAGGACAGGGACGTGAAAAACTGTTTTTT	CASSPLGQGREKLFF
TRBD1	TRBV6-1	TRBJ1-1	NA	TGTGCCAGCAGAGTCGAGGCAAATAGACAGGGGCAAGCTTTCTTT	CASRVEANRQGQAFF
TRBD1	TRBV27	TRBJ1-5	NA	TGTGCCAGCAAGGTTGGACAGGGGCCAAATCAGCCCCAGCATTTT	CASKVGQGPNQPQHF
TRBD1	TRBV12-5	TRBJ1-2	NA	TGTGCTAGTGGTTTGACAGGGGGGGCTAATAGTCACTATGGCTACACCTTC	CASGLTGGANSHYGYTF